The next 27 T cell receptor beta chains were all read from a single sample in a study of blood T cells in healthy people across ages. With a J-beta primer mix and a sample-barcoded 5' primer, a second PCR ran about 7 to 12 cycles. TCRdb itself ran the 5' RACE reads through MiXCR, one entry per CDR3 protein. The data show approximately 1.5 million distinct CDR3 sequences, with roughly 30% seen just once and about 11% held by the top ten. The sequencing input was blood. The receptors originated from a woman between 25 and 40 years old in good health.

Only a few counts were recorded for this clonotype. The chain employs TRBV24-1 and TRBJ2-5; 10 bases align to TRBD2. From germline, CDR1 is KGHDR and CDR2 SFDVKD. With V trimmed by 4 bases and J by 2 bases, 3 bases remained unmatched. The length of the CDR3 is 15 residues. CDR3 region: CATSDPTSGQETQYF. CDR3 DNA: TGTGCCACCAGTGACCCGACTAGCGGGCAAGAGACCCAGTACTTC.

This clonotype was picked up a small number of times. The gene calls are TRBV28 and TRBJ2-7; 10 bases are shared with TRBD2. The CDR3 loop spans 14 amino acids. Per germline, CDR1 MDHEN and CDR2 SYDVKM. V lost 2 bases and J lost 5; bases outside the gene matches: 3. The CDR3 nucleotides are TGTGCCAGCAGTTTAACTAGCGGGATCGACGAGCAGTACTTC. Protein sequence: CASSLTSGIDEQYF.

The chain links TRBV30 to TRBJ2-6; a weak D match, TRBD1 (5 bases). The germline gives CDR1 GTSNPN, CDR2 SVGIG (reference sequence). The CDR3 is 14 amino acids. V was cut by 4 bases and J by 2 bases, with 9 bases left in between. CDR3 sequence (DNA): TGTGCCTGGAACACAGGAGCTGGGGCCAACGTCCTGACTTTC. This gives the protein CAWNTGAGANVLTF.

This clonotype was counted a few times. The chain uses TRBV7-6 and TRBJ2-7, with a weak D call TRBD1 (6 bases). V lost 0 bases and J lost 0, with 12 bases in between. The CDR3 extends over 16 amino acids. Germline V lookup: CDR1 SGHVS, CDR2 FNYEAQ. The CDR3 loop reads CASSLATGTYSYEQYF. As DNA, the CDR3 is TGTGCCAGCAGCTTAGCTACAGGGACCTACTCCTACGAGCAGTACTTC.

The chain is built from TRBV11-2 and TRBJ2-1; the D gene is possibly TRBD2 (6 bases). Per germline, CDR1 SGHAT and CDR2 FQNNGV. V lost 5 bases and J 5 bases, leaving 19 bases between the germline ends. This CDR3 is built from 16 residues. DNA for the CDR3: TGTGCCAGCAGCGACCGACTAGTCGGGGAAGACAATGAGCAGTTCTTC. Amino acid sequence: CASSDRLVGEDNEQFF.

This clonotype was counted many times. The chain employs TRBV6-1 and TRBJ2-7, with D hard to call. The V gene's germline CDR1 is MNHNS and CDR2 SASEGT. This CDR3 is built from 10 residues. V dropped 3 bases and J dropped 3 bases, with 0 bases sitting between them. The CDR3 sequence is CASSDYEQYF. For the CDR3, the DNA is TGTGCCAGCAGTGACTACGAGCAGTACTTC.

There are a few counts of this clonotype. The CDR3 region has the DNA TGCGCCAGCAGCCAAGAGGCACAGGGGGGGCATCAGCCCCAGCATTTT. Its translation is CASSQEAQGGHQPQHF. The chain carries TRBV4-1 and TRBJ1-5; TRBD1 matches 8 bases. The CDR3 totals 16 residues. Germline V gene data show CDR1 as MGHRA and CDR2 as YSYEKL. Trimming took 0 bases from V and 5 from J; bases not matched to a gene: 6.

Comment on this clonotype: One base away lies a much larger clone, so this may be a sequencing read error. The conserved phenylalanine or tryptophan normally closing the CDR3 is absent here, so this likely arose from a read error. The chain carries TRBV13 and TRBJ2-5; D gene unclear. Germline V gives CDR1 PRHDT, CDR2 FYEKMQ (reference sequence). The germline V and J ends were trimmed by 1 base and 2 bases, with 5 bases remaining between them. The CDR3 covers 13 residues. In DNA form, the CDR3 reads TGTGCCAGCAGCTTAGTCCCACAAGAGACCCAGTACTGC. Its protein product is CASSLVPQETQYC.

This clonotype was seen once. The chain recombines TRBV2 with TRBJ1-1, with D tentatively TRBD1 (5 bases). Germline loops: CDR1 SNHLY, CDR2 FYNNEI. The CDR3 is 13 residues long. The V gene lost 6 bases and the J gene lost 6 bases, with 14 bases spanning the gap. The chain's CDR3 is CASSGPRVPEAFF. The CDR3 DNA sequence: TGTGCCAGCAGCGGGCCCAGGGTACCTGAAGCTTTCTTT.

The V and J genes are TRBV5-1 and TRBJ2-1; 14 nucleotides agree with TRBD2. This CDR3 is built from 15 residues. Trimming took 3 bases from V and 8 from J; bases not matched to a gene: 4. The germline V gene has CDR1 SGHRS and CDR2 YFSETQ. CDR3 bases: TGCGCCAGCAGCTCGACTAGCGGGGGGGGCCATGAGCAGTTCTTC. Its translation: CASSSTSGGGHEQFF.

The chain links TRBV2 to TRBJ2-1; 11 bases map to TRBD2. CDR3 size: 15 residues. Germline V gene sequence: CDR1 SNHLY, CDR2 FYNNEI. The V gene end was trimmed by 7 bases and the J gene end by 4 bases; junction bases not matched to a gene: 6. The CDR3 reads CASKGLAEIYNEQFF. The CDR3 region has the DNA TGTGCCAGCAAGGGACTAGCGGAAATTTACAATGAGCAGTTCTTC.

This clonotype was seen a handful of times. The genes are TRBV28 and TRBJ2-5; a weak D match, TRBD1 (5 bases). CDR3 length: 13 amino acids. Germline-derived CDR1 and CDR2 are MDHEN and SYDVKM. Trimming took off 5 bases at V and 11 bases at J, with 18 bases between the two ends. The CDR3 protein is CASSPETRVGQYF. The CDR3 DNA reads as TGTGCCAGCAGTCCTGAGACCAGGGTGGGGCAGTACTTC.

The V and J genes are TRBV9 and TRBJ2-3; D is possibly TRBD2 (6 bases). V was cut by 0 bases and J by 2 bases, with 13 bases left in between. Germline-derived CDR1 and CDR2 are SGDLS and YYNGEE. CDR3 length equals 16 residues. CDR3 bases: TGTGCCAGCAGCGTAGAAGGTGGCGGGGCCACAGATACGCAGTATTTT. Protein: CASSVEGGGATDTQYF.

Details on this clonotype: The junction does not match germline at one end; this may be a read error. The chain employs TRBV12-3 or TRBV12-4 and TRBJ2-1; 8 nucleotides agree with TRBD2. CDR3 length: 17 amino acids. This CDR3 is CANSPHRGVAGNNEQFF. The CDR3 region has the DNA TGTGCCAACAGTCCCCATCGAGGGGTAGCGGGGAACAATGAGCAGTTCTTC.

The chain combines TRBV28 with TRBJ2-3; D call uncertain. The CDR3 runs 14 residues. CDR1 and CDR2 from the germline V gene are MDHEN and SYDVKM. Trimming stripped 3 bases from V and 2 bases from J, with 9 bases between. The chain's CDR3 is CASSLDASTDTQYF. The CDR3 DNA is TGTGCCAGCAGTTTGGATGCTTCCACAGATACGCAGTATTTT.

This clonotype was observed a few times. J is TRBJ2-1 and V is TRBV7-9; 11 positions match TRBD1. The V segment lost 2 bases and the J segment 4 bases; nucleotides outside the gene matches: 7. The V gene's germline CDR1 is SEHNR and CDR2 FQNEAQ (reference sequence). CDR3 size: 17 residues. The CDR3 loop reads CASSLSPDRGPYNEQFF. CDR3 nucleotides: TGTGCCAGCAGCTTATCCCCGGACAGGGGGCCTTACAATGAGCAGTTCTTC.

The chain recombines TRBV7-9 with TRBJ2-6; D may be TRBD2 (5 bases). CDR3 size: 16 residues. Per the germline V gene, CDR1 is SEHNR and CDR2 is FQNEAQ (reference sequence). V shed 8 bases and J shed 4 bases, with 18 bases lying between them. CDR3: CASLGGLNTGANVLTF. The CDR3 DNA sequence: TGTGCCAGCTTGGGCGGACTGAACACCGGGGCCAACGTCCTGACTTTC.

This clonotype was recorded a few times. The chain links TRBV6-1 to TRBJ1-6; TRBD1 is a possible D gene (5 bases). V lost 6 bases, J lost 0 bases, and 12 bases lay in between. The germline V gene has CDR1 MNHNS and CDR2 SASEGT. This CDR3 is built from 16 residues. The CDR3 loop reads CASRPDTSSYNSPLHF. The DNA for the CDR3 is TGTGCCAGCAGGCCGGACACCAGCTCCTATAATTCACCCCTCCACTTT.

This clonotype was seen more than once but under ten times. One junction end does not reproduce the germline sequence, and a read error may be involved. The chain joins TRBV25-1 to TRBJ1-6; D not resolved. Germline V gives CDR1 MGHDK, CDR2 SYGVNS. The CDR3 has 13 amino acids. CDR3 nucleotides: TGTGCCGGCAGCCTAGAGAGGAGTTCACCCCTCCACTTT. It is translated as CAGSLERSSPLHF.

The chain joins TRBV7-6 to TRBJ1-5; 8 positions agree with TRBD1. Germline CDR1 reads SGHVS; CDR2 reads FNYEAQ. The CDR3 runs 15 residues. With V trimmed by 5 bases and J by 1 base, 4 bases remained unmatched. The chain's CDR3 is CASSTRQGSNQPQHF. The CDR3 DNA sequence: TGTGCCAGCAGCACCCGACAGGGGAGCAATCAGCCCCAGCATTTT.

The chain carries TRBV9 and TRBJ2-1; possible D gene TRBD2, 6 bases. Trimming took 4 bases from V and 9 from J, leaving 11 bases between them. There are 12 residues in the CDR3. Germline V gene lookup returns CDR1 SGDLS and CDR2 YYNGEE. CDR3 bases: TGTGCCAGCAGCCCCGGGGGTAGTGAGCAGTTCTTC. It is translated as CASSPGGSEQFF.

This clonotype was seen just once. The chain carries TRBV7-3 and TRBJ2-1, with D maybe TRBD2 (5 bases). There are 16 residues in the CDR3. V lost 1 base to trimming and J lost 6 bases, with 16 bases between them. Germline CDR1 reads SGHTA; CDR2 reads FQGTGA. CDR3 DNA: TGTGCCAGCAGCTTAAACGGGTGGGAGTCATTCAATGAGCAGTTCTTC. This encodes CASSLNGWESFNEQFF.

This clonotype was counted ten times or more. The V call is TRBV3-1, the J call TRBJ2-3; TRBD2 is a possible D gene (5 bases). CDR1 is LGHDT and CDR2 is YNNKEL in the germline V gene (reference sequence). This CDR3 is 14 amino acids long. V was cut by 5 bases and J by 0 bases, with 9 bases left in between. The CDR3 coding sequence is TGTGCCAGCAGCACCCGGACTAGCACAGATACGCAGTATTTT. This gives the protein CASSTRTSTDTQYF.

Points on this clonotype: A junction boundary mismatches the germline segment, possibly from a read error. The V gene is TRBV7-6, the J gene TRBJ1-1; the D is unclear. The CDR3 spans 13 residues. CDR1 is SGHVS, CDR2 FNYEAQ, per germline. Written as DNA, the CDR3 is TGTGCCTGCAGCCTAGAACAGAACACTGAAGCTTTCTTT. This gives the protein CACSLEQNTEAFF.

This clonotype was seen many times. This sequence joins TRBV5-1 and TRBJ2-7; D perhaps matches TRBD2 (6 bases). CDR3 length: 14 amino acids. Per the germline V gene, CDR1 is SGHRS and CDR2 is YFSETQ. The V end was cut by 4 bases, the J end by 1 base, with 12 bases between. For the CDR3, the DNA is TGCGCCAGCAGCCCCCAAGCGGGTTCCTACGAGCAGTACTTC. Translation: CASSPQAGSYEQYF.

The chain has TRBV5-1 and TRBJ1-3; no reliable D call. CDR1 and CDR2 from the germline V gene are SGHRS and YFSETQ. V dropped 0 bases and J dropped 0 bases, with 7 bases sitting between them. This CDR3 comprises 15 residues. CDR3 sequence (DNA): TGCGCCAGCAGCTTGGAAGGGTCCTCTGGAAACACCATATATTTT. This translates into CASSLEGSSGNTIYF.

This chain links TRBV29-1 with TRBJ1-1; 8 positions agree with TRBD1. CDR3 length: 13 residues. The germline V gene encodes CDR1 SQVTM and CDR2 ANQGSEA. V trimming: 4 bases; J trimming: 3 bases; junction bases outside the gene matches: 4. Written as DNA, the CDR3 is TGCAGCGTTGGCAGGGGGCGCTACACTGAAGCTTTCTTT. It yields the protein CSVGRGRYTEAFF.